This TCR beta chain was found in a study of blood T cell repertoires in COVID-19. The CDR3 has 15 amino acids. Germline V gene sequence: CDR1 SGHTS, CDR2 YDEGEE. V shed 3 bases and J shed 8 bases, with 20 bases lying between them. The method was immunoSEQ multiplex PCR; TCRdb's version includes in-frame clones alone and lacks a portion of them. The sample yields about 98,000 clones, 82% seen once. V is TRBV5-8 and J is TRBJ2-5, with unresolved D. This clonotype was obtained from a man aged 65-85 years with active or convalescent COVID-19. The sample taken for sequencing was peripheral blood. In DNA, the CDR3 is TGTGCCAGCAGCTATGAAGGCGGTTCCAAATTCACCCAGTACTTC. It encodes CASSYEGGSKFTQYF.